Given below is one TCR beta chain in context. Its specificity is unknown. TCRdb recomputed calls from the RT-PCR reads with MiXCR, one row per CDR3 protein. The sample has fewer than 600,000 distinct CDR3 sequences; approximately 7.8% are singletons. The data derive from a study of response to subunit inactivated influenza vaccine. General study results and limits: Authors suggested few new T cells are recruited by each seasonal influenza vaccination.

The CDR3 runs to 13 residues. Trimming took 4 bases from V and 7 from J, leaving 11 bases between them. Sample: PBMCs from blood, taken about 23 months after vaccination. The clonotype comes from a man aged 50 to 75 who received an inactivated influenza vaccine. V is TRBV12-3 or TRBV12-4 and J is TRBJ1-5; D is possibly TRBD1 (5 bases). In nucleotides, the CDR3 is TGTGCCAGCAGTTCCGGGACCATCCAGCCCCAGCATTTT. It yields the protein CASSSGTIQPQHF.